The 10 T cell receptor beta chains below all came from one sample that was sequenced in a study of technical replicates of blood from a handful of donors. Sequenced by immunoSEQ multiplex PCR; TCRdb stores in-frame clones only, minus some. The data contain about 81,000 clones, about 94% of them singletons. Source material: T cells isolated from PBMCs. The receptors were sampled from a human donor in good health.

The CDR3 here is CASSLVLDTDTQYF. The CDR3 DNA sequence: TGTGCCAGCAGCTTAGTGCTAGACACAGATACGCAGTATTTT. The chain recombines TRBV7-9 with TRBJ2-3, with D unresolved. The V end was cut by 1 base, the J end by 2 bases, with 7 bases between. CDR3 length: 14 residues. Per germline, CDR1 SEHNR and CDR2 FQNEAQ (reference sequence).

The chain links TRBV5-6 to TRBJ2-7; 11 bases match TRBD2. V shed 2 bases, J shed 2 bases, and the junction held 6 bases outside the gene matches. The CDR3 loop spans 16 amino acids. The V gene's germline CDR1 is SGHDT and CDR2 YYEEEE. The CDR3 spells CASSLLAGVGAYEQYF. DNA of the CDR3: TGTGCCAGCAGCTTACTAGCGGGAGTAGGGGCCTACGAGCAGTACTTC. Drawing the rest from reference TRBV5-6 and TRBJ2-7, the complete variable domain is DAGVTQSPTHLIKTRGQQVTLRCSPKSGHDTVSWYQQALGQGPQFIFQYYEEEERQRGNFPDRFSGHQFPNYSSELNVNALLLGDSALYLCASSLLAGVGAYEQYFGPGTRLTVT.

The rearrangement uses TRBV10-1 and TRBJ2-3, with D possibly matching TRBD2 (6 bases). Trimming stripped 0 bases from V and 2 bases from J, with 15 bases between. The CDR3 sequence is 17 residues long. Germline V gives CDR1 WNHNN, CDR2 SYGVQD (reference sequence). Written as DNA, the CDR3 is TGCGCCAGCAGTGAGTCGGCGACTAGAGGGTTCACAGATACGCAGTATTTT. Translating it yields CASSESATRGFTDTQYF.

The CDR3 spells CASGSSPDRVGETQYF. As DNA, the CDR3 is TGTGCCAGCGGATCCTCCCCGGACAGGGTAGGAGAGACCCAGTACTTC. This chain joins TRBV9 and TRBJ2-5, with 8 bases lining up with TRBD1. V lost 7 bases and J lost 4; bases outside the gene matches: 15. Looked up from germline, CDR1 is SGDLS and CDR2 is YYNGEE. The CDR3 length is 16 residues.

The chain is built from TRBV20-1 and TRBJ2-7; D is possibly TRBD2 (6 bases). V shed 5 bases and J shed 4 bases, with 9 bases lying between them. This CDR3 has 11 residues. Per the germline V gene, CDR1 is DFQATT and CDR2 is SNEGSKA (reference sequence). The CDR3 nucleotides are TGCAGTGCTGAGACTAGTTACGAGCAGTACTTC. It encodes CSAETSYEQYF.

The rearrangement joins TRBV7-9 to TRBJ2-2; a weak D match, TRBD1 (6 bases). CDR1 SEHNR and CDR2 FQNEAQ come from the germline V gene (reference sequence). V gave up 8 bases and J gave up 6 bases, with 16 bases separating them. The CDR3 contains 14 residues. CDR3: CASEPVQGPGELFF. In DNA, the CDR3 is TGTGCCAGCGAACCAGTACAGGGACCCGGGGAGCTGTTTTTT.

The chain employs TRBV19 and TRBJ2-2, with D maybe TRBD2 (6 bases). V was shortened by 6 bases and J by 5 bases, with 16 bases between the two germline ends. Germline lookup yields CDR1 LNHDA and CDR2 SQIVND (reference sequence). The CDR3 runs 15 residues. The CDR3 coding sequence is TGTGCCAGTAGCTACCGGGACTGGAGGACCGGGGAGCTGTTTTTT. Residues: CASSYRDWRTGELFF.

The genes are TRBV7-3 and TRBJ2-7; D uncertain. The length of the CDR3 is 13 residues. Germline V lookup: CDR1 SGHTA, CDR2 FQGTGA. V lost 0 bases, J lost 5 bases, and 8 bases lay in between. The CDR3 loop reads CASSLTWSDEQYF. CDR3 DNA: TGTGCCAGCAGCTTAACATGGTCGGACGAGCAGTACTTC.

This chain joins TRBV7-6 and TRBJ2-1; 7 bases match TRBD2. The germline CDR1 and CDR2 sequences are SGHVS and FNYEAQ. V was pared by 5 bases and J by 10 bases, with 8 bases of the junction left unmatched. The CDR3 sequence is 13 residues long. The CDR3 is CASSLGTNREQFF. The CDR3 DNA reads TGTGCCAGCAGCCTCGGGACTAATCGCGAGCAGTTCTTC.

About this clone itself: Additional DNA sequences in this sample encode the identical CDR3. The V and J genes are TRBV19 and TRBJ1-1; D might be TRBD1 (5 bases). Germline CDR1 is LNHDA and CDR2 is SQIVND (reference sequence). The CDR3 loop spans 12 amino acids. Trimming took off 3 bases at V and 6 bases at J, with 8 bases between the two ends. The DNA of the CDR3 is TGTGCCAGTAGTATCGGGGGTTCTGAAGCTTTCTTT. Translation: CASSIGGSEAFF.